This entry describes one TCR beta chain. Its target is not known. This CDR3 has 17 amino acids. The germline V gene has CDR1 MGHRA and CDR2 YSYEKL. The V end lost 0 bases, the J end lost 8 bases, and 22 bases lay between the germline ends. The sample comes from a study of post-analysis software for immune sequencing data. Turning to the study itself: Relapsing-remitting, secondary progressive and progressive-relapsing multiple sclerosis were all included among the disease courses. Study-wide results and limits: TRBV5-6, TRBV5-1 and TRBV20-1 were among 4 or 5 TRBV segments more frequent in patients than controls. The authors found that F measure strongly co-clustered same-batch samples.

Researchers reported that TCR beta cDNA libraries carried unique molecular identifiers. The yield from approximately 1 to 10 million T cells was roughly 500,000 cDNA molecules in total. TCRdb re-called the PCR reads through MiXCR, storing one row per CDR3 protein. The table lists roughly 540,000 distinct CDR3 sequences, around 36% of them singletons. The sample taken for sequencing was blood. The chain has TRBV4-1 and TRBJ1-2; the D is unclear. The origin of this receptor is a girl aged 2 to 17 with multiple sclerosis. CDR3 loop: CASSQEGEGRSLGGYTF. CDR3 DNA sequence: TGCGCCAGCAGCCAAGAAGGTGAAGGCCGAAGTTTGGGAGGCTACACCTTC.